This record covers a single T cell receptor beta chain. Its specificity is unknown. This specimen belongs to a study of brain T cells in children with intractable seizures. Study results and limitations: Viral specificity was inferred only from CDR3 similarity; HCMV serostatus was unknown.

The method was immunoSEQ multiplex PCR; TCRdb's version includes in-frame clones alone and lacks a portion of them. Of about 340,000 clones listed, 93% were seen once; the top ten hold 5.5% to 6%. Described time point: blood from clinic visit 5 months post-surgery; TSC patient then seizure free. The CDR3 length is 16 residues. Germline assignment: CDR1 KGHDR and CDR2 SFDVKD. The V gene lost 3 bases and the J gene lost 8 bases, with 19 bases spanning the gap. This TCR came from a boy under two years old with tuberous sclerosis and intractable seizures. The sample was peripheral blood, taken roughly 5 months after surgery. This sequence joins TRBV24-1 and TRBJ2-1; a weak D match, TRBD2 (6 bases). The CDR3 reads CATSDPREGTRDEQFF. In DNA form, the CDR3 reads TGTGCCACCAGTGATCCTCGGGAAGGGACTCGAGATGAGCAGTTCTTC.